Detailed here is one TCR beta chain. Antigen specificity is unknown. Cells sorted by CD45RO/CCR7/CD25/CD127/CD95/CD27 comprised CD4+ naive, central memory, regulatory and stem cell-like memory cells. Expressed TCRB transcripts were sequenced because the isolated RNA had all been reverse transcribed beforehand. Using immunoSEQ multiplex PCR, the repertoire was profiled, and TCRdb retains in-frame clones only, with some absent. The sample shows 350,000 to 400,000 clones, around 15% of them seen only once. The CDR3 is made up of 16 amino acids. Trimming took 6 bases from V and 5 from J; bases not matched to a gene: 16. Germline V lookup: CDR1 SGDLS, CDR2 YYNGEE. The entry originates in a study of beta chain features in type 1 diabetes. Study background: No age, gender or cell yield differences were seen between patients and healthy donors. Study-wide points: When Type 1 diabetes patients were examined, their TCRB CDR3s proved moderately but significantly shorter in all four CD4+ subsets.

The V and J genes are TRBV9 and TRBJ2-5, with 7 bases that match TRBD1. The receptor's source is a woman aged 18-30 years in good health. Source material: naive CD4+ T cells from blood. Written as DNA, the CDR3 is TGTGCCAGCACCCAGGGGCTAGGGGGCGCCCAGGAGACCCAGTACTTC. Translating gives CASTQGLGGAQETQYF.